The present T cell receptor beta chain was sequenced within a study of beta chain features in type 1 diabetes. Findings of the study overall: A pattern of fewer insertions and more deletions at VDJ junctions was seen in type 1 diabetes patients.

Reverse transcription of all isolated RNA meant that expressed TCRB transcripts were sequenced. Sequencing was performed with immunoSEQ multiplex PCR; in TCRdb, only in-frame clones are kept and a portion is missing. This sample has about 150,000 clones, with just over 9% found just once. This clone was seen more than once but under ten times. Antigen: not known. This CDR3 region has 15 residues. V was trimmed by 0 bases and J by 0 bases, leaving 10 bases between them. CDR1 is SGDLS, CDR2 YYNGEE, per germline. This chain connects TRBV9 to TRBJ2-7; D might be TRBD2 (6 bases). The clonotype comes from a woman under 30 in good health. Input material: central memory CD4+ T cells from blood. As DNA, the CDR3 is TGTGCCAGCAGCGTAGGACCGGGACTCTCCTACGAGCAGTACTTC. Protein: CASSVGPGLSYEQYF.